The rows below give T cell receptor beta chains drawn from one sample of a study of T cells in Graves' hyperthyroidism and ophthalmopathy. From the multiplex PCR reads, TCRdb called clonotypes with MiXCR, one entry per CDR3 protein. This sample has roughly 360,000 distinct CDR3 sequences, with roughly 13% found just once. What was sequenced was blood. Source of these receptors: a man aged 25 to 40 with Graves' hyperthyroidism that later progressed to Graves' ophthalmopathy. The CDR3 runs from the conserved cysteine through the conserved F or W.

TRBV18	CASSAGTGIHEQYF
TRBV2	CASRRDHQETQYF
TRBV4-1	CASSQKSGYGYTF
TRBV11-2	CASSFRDEQYF
TRBV4-2	CASSQDLQDNYGYTF
TRBV7-9	CASSPRGSDEQFF
TRBV6-1	CASKTRGSGNTIYF
TRBV10-3	CAIRNPAGIGEHAYEQYF
TRBV7-8	CASSLVGGASEQFF
TRBV11-2	CASSLPRQGATDTQYF
TRBV12-5	CASGLFPSDRGRNYGYTF
TRBV12-3/TRBV12-4	CASSFRGGDTQYF
TRBV6-1	CASSLRAGYTEAFF
TRBV20-1	CSARTSGGVNVPYNEQFF
TRBV6-2/TRBV6-3	CASTYRGGNTDTQYF
TRBV5-1	CASSTGTSGDTGELFF
TRBV11-3	CAVQGSSSYNEQFF
TRBV7-9	CASSSNWGDSSYNEQFF
TRBV24-1	CATSDTPYQRGSTDTQYF
TRBV29-1	CSVEDGGQGASDIQYF
TRBV12-5	CASGSEGNTIYF
TRBV19	CASKMRGLQTGELFF
TRBV30	CAWSVSGSRSGNTIYF
TRBV28	CASNVAGAPTHNEQFF
TRBV12-3/TRBV12-4	CASSPGTRAAETQYF
TRBV9	CASSVDDSSYEQYF
TRBV10-3	CAISERDNVYEQYF
TRBV7-9	CASSVRGQMNSGNTIYF
TRBV20-1	CSAQGGTSNQPQHF
TRBV9	CASSIDPQRGGGTDTQYF
TRBV3-1	CASSQALGGAYGELFF
TRBV12-3/TRBV12-4	CASRSTGVNTIYF
TRBV7-9	CASSVHLGGGTDTQYF
TRBV7-9	CASSPHRTDTQYF
TRBV20-1	CSASVPGGPYEQYF
TRBV3-1	CASSPTGLGYEQYF
TRBV12-3/TRBV12-4	CASSLVGLSYEQYF
TRBV18	CASSPMDADTGELFF
TRBV18	CASSPRPGAGNTIYF
TRBV28	CASSLESPSSVGRNTGELFF
TRBV27	CASSFSSGGIDTQYF
TRBV20-1	CSATDRGWSNQPQHF
TRBV6-1	CASSREQDYPHGYTF
TRBV6-4	CASSGLEGTGNQPQHF
TRBV5-6	CASSLTGRNEQYF
TRBV2	CASSQRRGTGQPQHF
TRBV7-2	CASSFPGQGPDTEAFF
TRBV27	CASSVLAERTDTQYF
TRBV19	CASSRDTAYEQYF
TRBV12-3/TRBV12-4	CASTLWAGIRAGELFF
TRBV15	CATSREGGQAYEQYF
TRBV12-3/TRBV12-4	CASTSQGASNYGYTF